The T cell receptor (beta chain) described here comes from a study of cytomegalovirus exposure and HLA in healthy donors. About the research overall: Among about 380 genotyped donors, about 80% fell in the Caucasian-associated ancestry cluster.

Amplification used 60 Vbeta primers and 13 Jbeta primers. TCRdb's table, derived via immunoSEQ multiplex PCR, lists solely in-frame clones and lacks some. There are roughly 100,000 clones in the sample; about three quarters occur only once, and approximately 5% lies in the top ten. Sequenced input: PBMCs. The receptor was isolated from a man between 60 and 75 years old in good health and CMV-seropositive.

This chain's CDR3 is CASSFREEGQPQHF. The DNA of the CDR3 is TGTGCCAGCAGCTTCAGGGAGGAGGGGCAGCCCCAGCATTTT. The gene calls are TRBV7-2 and TRBJ1-5; a weak D match, TRBD1 (5 bases). Per germline, CDR1 SGHTA and CDR2 FQGNSA. V was pared by 3 bases and J by 7 bases, with 13 bases between. This CDR3 has 14 amino acids.